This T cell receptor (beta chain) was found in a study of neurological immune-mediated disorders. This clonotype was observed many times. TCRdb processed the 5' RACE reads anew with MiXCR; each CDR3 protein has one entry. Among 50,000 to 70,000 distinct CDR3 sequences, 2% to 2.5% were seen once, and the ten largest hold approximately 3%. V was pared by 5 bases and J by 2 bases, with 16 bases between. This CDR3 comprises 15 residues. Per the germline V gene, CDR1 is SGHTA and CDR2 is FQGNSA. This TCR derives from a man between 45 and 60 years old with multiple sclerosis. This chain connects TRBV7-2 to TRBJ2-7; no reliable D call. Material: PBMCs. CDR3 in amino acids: CASSPAQVLTYEQYF. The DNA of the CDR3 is TGTGCCAGCAGCCCCGCGCAGGTTCTAACCTACGAGCAGTACTTC.